This note documents a single TCR beta chain sequence. Antigen unknown. Its ends do not fully match the called genes, so a read error is possible. Different DNA sequences within this sample yield the same CDR3. This entry comes from a study of a mutant IDH1 vaccine in newly diagnosed glioma. Time point given: week 11, during vaccination. In every dose of vaccine, 300 ug of mutant IDH1 20-mer peptide was given alongside topical imiquimod. The donor cohort comprised cases of new WHO grade 3 or 4 IDH1-mutant, ATRX-lost astrocytoma. Measured with immunoSEQ multiplex PCR; TCRdb has only the in-frame clones, and not every one. The sample contains 100,000 to 120,000 clones, roughly 90% of which appear only once. The sequence derives from a woman aged 45-59 years with glioma. Specimen: PBMCs, collected from a glioma patient whose treatment included an IDH1 peptide vaccine.

The CDR3 spells CASSLSQETQYF. The DNA of the CDR3 is TGCGCCAGCAGCTTGAGTCAAGAGACTCAGTACTTC. The chain uses TRBV5-1 and TRBJ2-5; unclear D gene. CDR3 length equals 12 residues. Germline lookup yields CDR1 SGHRS and CDR2 YFSETQ.